This T cell receptor (beta chain) was found in a study of cytotoxic CD8 clonotypes in ibrutinib-treated CLL. On the study more broadly: Partial responses totalled approximately 24 and complete responses 2; after median about 67 months, approximately 15 remained remitted and roughly twelve progressed. Treatment had run for a median roughly eleven months, range 6 to 36, when response samples were taken. Whole-study findings and limits: Clonality showed a rise at ibrutinib response that reversed toward baseline at progression. Baseline levels of clonality went above those of age-matched healthy donors and moved with circulating CD8+ T-cell counts.

On this clone: No antigen is known for it. Other DNA sequences of this sample code for an identical CDR3.

The assay was immunoSEQ multiplex PCR, and TCRdb's table has in-frame clones only and misses some. The profile shows about 140,000 clones, 80% to 95% of them singletons. The CDR3 runs to 14 residues. The ends were cut back, 5 bases at V and 0 bases at J, with 11 bases in the middle. Germline CDR1 is SEHNR and CDR2 is FQNEAQ (reference sequence). The rearrangement uses TRBV7-9 and TRBJ2-7; the D gene is possibly TRBD1 (6 bases). Sequences were derived from PBMCs, sampled after 12 months of ibrutinib treatment. The sequence was collected from a human donor with chronic lymphocytic leukemia. Written as DNA, the CDR3 is TGTGCCAGCAGCCTCACAGGGATCTCCTACGAGCAGTACTTC. Translating gives CASSLTGISYEQYF. The full variable domain, in which reference TRBV7-9 and TRBJ2-7 provide the parts outside the CDR3, is DTGVSQNPRHKITKRGQNVTFRCDPISEHNRLYWYRQTLGQGPEFLTYFQNEAQLEKSRLLSDRFSAERPKGSFSTLEIQRTEQGDSAMYLCASSLTGISYEQYFGPGTRLTVT.